The rows below give T cell receptor beta chains drawn from one sample of a study of blood T cell repertoires in COVID-19. The method was immunoSEQ multiplex PCR; TCRdb's version includes in-frame clones alone and lacks a portion of them. The sample lists approximately 220,000 clones, about 88% seen once, with around 0.72% in the top ten. Sequencing was carried out using peripheral blood. All receptors come from a middle-aged man with acute or convalescent COVID-19. Each CDR3 is given with its conserved first and last residue. Each record gives: CDR3 protein, CDR3 DNA, CDR3 length, V gene, D gene, J gene. The D gene is left open where the match is weak.

CDR3aa: CASSLRRAGELFF
CDR3nt: TGTGCCAGCAGTCTTCGCAGGGCCGGGGAGCTGTTTTTT
len: 13
v_gene: TRBV12-3/TRBV12-4
d_gene: -
j_gene: TRBJ2-2

CDR3aa: CASSWTGNSPLHF
CDR3nt: TGTGCCAGCAGTTGGACAGGGAACTCACCCCTCCACTTT
len: 13
v_gene: TRBV6-5
d_gene: TRBD1
j_gene: TRBJ1-6

CDR3aa: CATSRDVDRGDQPQHF
CDR3nt: TGTGCCACCAGCAGAGATGTGGACAGAGGCGATCAGCCCCAGCATTTT
len: 16
v_gene: TRBV15
d_gene: -
j_gene: TRBJ1-5

CDR3aa: CASSVTGGYEQYF
CDR3nt: TGCGCCAGCAGTGTGACAGGGGGCTACGAGCAGTACTTC
len: 13
v_gene: TRBV10-2
d_gene: TRBD1
j_gene: TRBJ2-7

CDR3aa: CASSLFRDRALNEKLFF
CDR3nt: TGTGCCAGCAGTTTATTTAGGGACAGGGCGCTTAATGAAAAACTGTTTTTT
len: 17
v_gene: TRBV27
d_gene: TRBD1
j_gene: TRBJ1-4

CDR3aa: CASSIASGVRNEQFF
CDR3nt: TGTGCCAGTAGTATAGCATCAGGGGTGAGAAATGAGCAGTTCTTC
len: 15
v_gene: TRBV19
d_gene: -
j_gene: TRBJ2-1

CDR3aa: CASSLVTGSGANVLTF
CDR3nt: TGCGCCAGCAGCCTTGTGACAGGGTCTGGGGCCAACGTCCTGACTTTC
len: 16
v_gene: TRBV5-1
d_gene: TRBD1
j_gene: TRBJ2-6

CDR3aa: CASGREGSPSSTDTQYF
CDR3nt: TGCGCCAGCGGGCGAGAAGGTTCTCCTTCTAGCACAGATACGCAGTATTTT
len: 17
v_gene: TRBV5-1
d_gene: -
j_gene: TRBJ2-3

CDR3aa: CASSQEWGRNYGYTF
CDR3nt: TGCGCCAGCAGCCAAGAGTGGGGGCGGAACTATGGCTACACCTTC
len: 15
v_gene: TRBV4-1
d_gene: -
j_gene: TRBJ1-2

CDR3aa: CASSFRGAGGPHDEQFF
CDR3nt: TGTGCCAGCAGTTTTCGAGGAGCGGGAGGGCCCCACGATGAGCAGTTCTTC
len: 17
v_gene: TRBV6-2/TRBV6-3
d_gene: TRBD2
j_gene: TRBJ2-1

CDR3aa: CASSFFGSHSYNEQFF
CDR3nt: TGTGCCAGCAGTTTCTTCGGGAGCCACTCCTACAATGAGCAGTTCTTC
len: 16
v_gene: TRBV27
d_gene: -
j_gene: TRBJ2-1

CDR3aa: CASSSLAGGVYNEQFF
CDR3nt: TGTGCCAGCAGTTCACTAGCGGGGGGCGTGTACAATGAGCAGTTCTTC
len: 16
v_gene: TRBV27
d_gene: TRBD2
j_gene: TRBJ2-1

CDR3aa: CASSRAGGSYEQYF
CDR3nt: TGTGCCAGCAGTCGAGCGGGAGGCTCCTACGAGCAGTACTTC
len: 14
v_gene: TRBV27
d_gene: TRBD2
j_gene: TRBJ2-7

CDR3aa: CASSLREIGPERVTGELFF
CDR3nt: TGTGCCAGCAGCTTAAGGGAAATAGGGCCGGAGAGGGTCACCGGGGAGCTGTTTTTT
len: 19
v_gene: TRBV11-2
d_gene: -
j_gene: TRBJ2-2

CDR3aa: CASSQDPGDSMIYGYTF
CDR3nt: TGCGCCAGCAGCCAGGATCCGGGGGACAGCATGATCTATGGCTACACCTTC
len: 17
v_gene: TRBV5-1
d_gene: TRBD1
j_gene: TRBJ1-2